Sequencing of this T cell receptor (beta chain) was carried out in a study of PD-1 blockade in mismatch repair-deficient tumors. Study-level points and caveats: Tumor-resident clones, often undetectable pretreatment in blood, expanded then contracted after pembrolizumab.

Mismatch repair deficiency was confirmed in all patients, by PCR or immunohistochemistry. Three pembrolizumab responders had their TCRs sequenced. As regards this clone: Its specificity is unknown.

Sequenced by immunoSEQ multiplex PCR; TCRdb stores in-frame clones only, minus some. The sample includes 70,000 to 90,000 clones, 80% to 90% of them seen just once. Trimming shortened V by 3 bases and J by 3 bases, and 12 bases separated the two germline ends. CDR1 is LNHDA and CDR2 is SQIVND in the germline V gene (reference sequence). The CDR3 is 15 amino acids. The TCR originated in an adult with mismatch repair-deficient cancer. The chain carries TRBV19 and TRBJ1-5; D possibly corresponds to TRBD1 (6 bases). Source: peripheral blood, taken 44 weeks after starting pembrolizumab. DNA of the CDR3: TGTGCCAGTAGTATGTCAGGGGAAAACAATCAGCCCCAGCATTTT. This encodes CASSMSGENNQPQHF. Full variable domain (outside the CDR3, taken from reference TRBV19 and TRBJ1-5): DGGITQSPKYLFRKEGQNVTLSCEQNLNHDAMYWYRQDPGQGLRLIYYSQIVNDFQKGDIAEGYSVSREKKESFPLTVTSAQKNPTAFYLCASSMSGENNQPQHFGDGTRLSIL.